This T cell receptor beta chain was obtained from a study of T-cell reconstitution after alpha-beta-depleted transplantation in children. Study conclusions and caveats: TCRbeta diversity was high at day 60 in some patients (a result of surviving recipient T cells and thymic progenitors). Hyperexpanded clones declined; after one year, newly produced T cells mostly supplied diversity.

This clonotype appeared many times. Antigen specificity is unknown. Per germline, CDR1 SGHRS and CDR2 YFSETQ. This CDR3 has 14 residues. V gave up 5 bases and J gave up 3 bases; unmatched junction bases: 3. The authors prepared the TCRbeta library with unique molecular identifiers. TCRdb itself ran the PCR reads through MiXCR, one entry per CDR3 protein. The profile covers about 300,000 distinct CDR3 sequences, with roughly 9.1% appearing a single time and less than 9% taken by the ten largest. The chain joins TRBV5-1 to TRBJ2-3, with TRBD2 identical over 10 bases. The sequence derives from a boy less than two years old with acute myeloid leukemia, due to receive a stem cell transplant. Here the sequenced sample was PBMCs, taken before TCRalphabeta/CD19-depleted stem cell transplant. The CDR3: CASRTGLATDTQYF. The CDR3 nucleotides read TGCGCCAGCAGAACGGGACTAGCGACAGATACGCAGTATTTT.